These 28 T cell receptor beta chains share one sample of origin, sequenced in a study of PD-1 blockade in classical Hodgkin lymphoma (dated by TCRdb to the early 2020s). Interpreted using the paper, the time point label stands for: cycle 4 day 1 (C4D1), after less than seven weeks of nivolumab. Every trial patient had relapsed after autologous stem cell transplantation, and cohorts A, B and C differed in prior brentuximab vedotin exposure. Library preparation used the immunoSEQ multiplex PCR assay. Held by TCRdb, this immuneACCESS table contains in-frame sequences only and omits some clones. Under half of the omission traces to an unresolved V gene where checked; the cause of the rest is unknown. This sample gives about 8,800 clones in total; roughly 80% of them show up just once. Roughly 45% of the sample lies in the top ten. The sequencing here drew on peripheral blood mononuclear cells (PBMCs), taken before the fourth cycle of nivolumab. These receptors originate from a human donor with classical Hodgkin lymphoma.

This chain joins TRBV10-3 and TRBJ1-1; D gene uncertain. This CDR3 contains 16 residues. V was shortened by 0 bases and J by 0 bases, with 11 bases between the two germline ends. Germline V CDR1 and CDR2: ENHRY, SYGVKD. CDR3 loop: CAISESLVRVNTEAFF. CDR3 coding DNA: TGTGCCATCAGTGAGTCGCTTGTACGGGTGAACACTGAAGCTTTCTTT.

This rearrangement joins TRBV2 to TRBJ2-2, with D perhaps TRBD1 or TRBD2 (5 bases each). V lost 10 bases, J lost 4 bases, and 16 bases lay in between. The CDR3 covers 14 residues. Germline V gives CDR1 SNHLY, CDR2 FYNNEI. CDR3 sequence (DNA): TGTGCCATCGGGGACCAGTGGGGCACCGGGGAGCTGTTTTTT. Protein: CAIGDQWGTGELFF.

V and J are TRBV5-1 and TRBJ1-2; 8 nucleotides agree with TRBD1. The CDR3 is 13 residues long. Germline CDR1 is SGHRS and CDR2 is YFSETQ. Trimming took 4 bases from V and 8 from J; bases not matched to a gene: 7. The CDR3 sequence is CASSVDRVGGYTF. CDR3 bases: TGCGCCAGCAGCGTGGACAGGGTTGGAGGCTACACCTTC.

This chain uses TRBV27 with TRBJ2-7, with TRBD2 identical over 7 bases. Losses at the gene ends were 4 bases for V and 2 bases for J; bases not matched to a gene: 14. The CDR3 runs 17 residues. From germline, CDR1 is MNHEY and CDR2 SMNVEV (reference sequence). CDR3 region: CASSSILGTTNAYEQYF. Here the CDR3 DNA reads TGTGCCAGCAGTTCCATTCTCGGGACTACGAATGCCTACGAGCAGTACTTC.

V and J are TRBV30 and TRBJ2-5; 13 nucleotides match TRBD2. V was clipped by 1 base and J by 5 bases; unmatched bases: 10. CDR3 length equals 17 residues. Germline assignment: CDR1 GTSNPN and CDR2 SVGIG (reference sequence). CDR3 in amino acids: CAWSGLAGGQGVETQYF. The CDR3 bases are TGTGCCTGGAGTGGACTAGCGGGAGGCCAGGGGGTTGAGACCCAGTACTTC. Looking up the rest from reference TRBV30 and TRBJ2-5 gives the full variable domain: SQTIHQWPATLVQPVGSPLSLECTVEGTSNPNLYWYRQAAGRGLQLLFYSVGIGQISSEVPQNLSASRPQDRQFILSSKKLLLSDSGFYLCAWSGLAGGQGVETQYFGPGTRLLVL.

The chain is built from TRBV10-2 and TRBJ1-1; 11 nucleotides align to TRBD1. The trim removed 5 bases at V and 4 bases at J, leaving 6 bases unmatched. The CDR3 has 15 residues. CDR1 is WSHSY, CDR2 SAAADI, per germline. Here the CDR3 DNA reads TGCGCCAGCAGTTCGGGACAGGGGGTAGGCACTGAAGCTTTCTTT. Translation: CASSSGQGVGTEAFF.

The J gene is TRBJ1-2, the V gene TRBV21-1; TRBD1, the table's D call, lacks a check against the DNA. TRBV21-1 is described as a pseudogene. The CDR3 extends over 16 amino acids. CDR3 in DNA: TGTGCCAGCAGCAAAAATCAGGCAGGTCAAAACTATGGCTACACCTTC. Translated: CASSKNQAGQNYGYTF.

The V and J genes are TRBV6-4 and TRBJ2-1; unclear D gene. Trimming took off 4 bases at V and 5 bases at J, with 9 bases between the two ends. The CDR3 runs 13 residues. Germline CDR1 reads MRHNA; CDR2 reads SNTAGT. The CDR3 coding sequence is TGTGCCAGCAGTGTCGGGCCCAACAATGAGCAGTTCTTC. Translating it yields CASSVGPNNEQFF.

J is TRBJ1-5 and V is TRBV7-9; the match to TRBD1 covers 7 bases. This CDR3 has 15 residues. Looked up from germline, CDR1 is SEHNR and CDR2 is FQNEAQ (reference sequence). V shed 1 base, J shed 10 bases, and the junction held 10 bases outside the gene matches. In DNA, the CDR3 is TGTGCCAGCAGCTTAGGAGACAGGGATTCAGTACCCCAGCATTTT. Encoded protein: CASSLGDRDSVPQHF.

The rearrangement uses TRBV4-1 and TRBJ2-3, with TRBD2 identical over 11 bases. The V gene end was trimmed by 3 bases and the J gene end by 3 bases; junction bases not matched to a gene: 11. CDR1 and CDR2 from the germline V gene are MGHRA and YSYEKL. CDR3 length: 18 residues. The CDR3 reads CASSQRTSSGGRTDTQYF. The CDR3, as DNA: TGCGCCAGCAGCCAGCGAACCTCTAGCGGGGGGCGAACAGATACGCAGTATTTT.

J is TRBJ1-2 and V is TRBV7-9, with D perhaps TRBD1 (6 bases). CDR3 length equals 13 residues. Germline values: CDR1 SEHNR, CDR2 FQNEAQ (reference sequence). V dropped 3 bases and J dropped 6 bases, with 11 bases sitting between them. The CDR3: CASSLGGPNGYTF. In nucleotides, the CDR3 is TGTGCCAGCAGCTTGGGGGGGCCTAATGGCTACACCTTC.

The chain carries TRBV10-2 and TRBJ1-5, with D uncertain. V lost 8 bases and J lost 6, with 17 bases in between. The CDR3 is made up of 14 amino acids. Germline CDR1 is WSHSY and CDR2 is SAAADI. The CDR3 protein is CASPRTKSCQPQHF. The CDR3 DNA sequence: TGCGCCAGCCCGCGAACGAAATCATGTCAGCCCCAGCATTTT.

This chain uses TRBV11-3 with TRBJ2-3, with 13 bases identical to TRBD2. The CDR3 has 15 residues. Trimming removed 5 bases from V and 7 bases from J; junction bases left unmatched: 6. From germline, CDR1 is SGHNT and CDR2 YENEEA. The CDR3 sequence: CASSPTGTSGNTQYF. DNA of the CDR3: TGTGCCAGCAGCCCCACCGGGACTAGCGGGAATACGCAGTATTTT.

V gene TRBV29-1 combines with J gene TRBJ2-3, with unresolved D. Germline lookup yields CDR1 SQVTM and CDR2 ANQGSEA. V was trimmed by 7 bases and J by 0 bases, leaving 11 bases between them. CDR3 size: 13 residues. In DNA form, the CDR3 reads TGCAGCGGTGTCAGCAAAAGCACAGATACGCAGTATTTT. Translation: CSGVSKSTDTQYF.

This chain joins TRBV14 and TRBJ2-2, with 8 nucleotides matching TRBD2. The trim removed 0 bases at V and 6 bases at J, leaving 9 bases unmatched. Germline-derived CDR1 and CDR2 are SGHDN and FVKESK. This CDR3 spans 17 amino acids. CDR3 region: CASSQDLWRGESGELFF. CDR3 DNA sequence: TGTGCCAGCAGCCAAGATCTTTGGCGGGGGGAGTCCGGGGAGCTGTTTTTT.

The V call is TRBV7-8, the J call TRBJ2-3, with TRBD1 matching over 7 bases. Germline loops: CDR1 SGHVS, CDR2 FQNEAQ. The ends lost 5 bases at V and 0 bases at J; junction bases unmatched: 11. The CDR3 totals 17 residues. CDR3 nucleotide sequence: TGTGCCAGCAGCCCTGAGACAGGGCGTACTAGCACAGATACGCAGTATTTT. Amino acid sequence: CASSPETGRTSTDTQYF. Full variable domain (missing parts from reference TRBV7-8 and TRBJ2-3): GAGVSQSPRYKVAKRGQDVALRCDPISGHVSLFWYQQALGQGPEFLTYFQNEAQLDKSGLPSDRFFAERPEGSVSTLKIQRTQQEDSAVYLCASSPETGRTSTDTQYFGPGTRLTVL.

V is TRBV14 and J is TRBJ2-1; D is possibly TRBD1 or TRBD2 (6 bases each). CDR1 is SGHDN, CDR2 FVKESK, per germline. CDR3 length: 15 amino acids. V was clipped by 6 bases and J by 7 bases, with 19 bases between them. CDR3 coding DNA: TGTGCCAGCAGGCAGCTAGGGGGGCCGTCTAATGAGCAGTTCTTC. It translates to CASRQLGGPSNEQFF.

There are a few counts of this clone. This rearrangement joins TRBV28 to TRBJ1-5, with a possible D match to TRBD1 (5 bases). V was shortened by 3 bases and J by 11 bases, with 11 bases between the two germline ends. The germline gives CDR1 MDHEN, CDR2 SYDVKM. The CDR3 loop spans 12 amino acids. The CDR3: CASSFLRGAQHF. Here the CDR3 DNA reads TGTGCCAGCAGTTTCCTCCGAGGGGCCCAGCATTTT. The full variable domain, its missing parts supplied by reference TRBV28 and TRBJ1-5, is DVKVTQSSRYLVKRTGEKVFLECVQDMDHENMFWYRQDPGLGLRLIYFSYDVKMKEKGDIPEGYSVSREKKERFSLILESASTNQTSMYLCASSFLRGAQHFGDGTRLSIL.

CDR3 region: CARGWGSSGANVLTF. The DNA of the CDR3 is TGCGCCAGGGGGTGGGGTAGCTCTGGGGCCAACGTCCTGACTTTC. V and J are TRBV23-1 and TRBJ2-6, with D unresolved. TRBV23-1 qualifies as an ORF whose function is uncertain. V was cut by 9 bases and J by 0 bases, with 12 bases left in between. The CDR3 loop spans 15 amino acids.

V gene TRBV29-1 combines with J gene TRBJ1-2; D remains unclear. CDR1 and CDR2 (germline): SQVTM, ANQGSEA. The CDR3 sequence is 14 residues long. The germline V and J ends were trimmed by 6 bases and 5 bases, with 19 bases remaining between them. CDR3 amino acids: CSVASETSGYGYTF. The CDR3 region has the DNA TGCAGCGTCGCATCCGAGACTTCGGGGTATGGCTACACCTTC.

V is TRBV6-5 and J is TRBJ1-6; D gene ambiguous. The V gene lost 0 bases and the J gene lost 2 bases, with 8 bases spanning the gap. The CDR3 consists of 16 residues. The germline gives CDR1 MNHEY, CDR2 SVGAGI. CDR3 DNA sequence: TGTGCCAGCAGTTACTCGTCGGGGACCTATAATTCACCCCTCCACTTT. Protein sequence: CASSYSSGTYNSPLHF.

The J gene is TRBJ2-1, the V gene TRBV9; D is possibly TRBD2 (5 bases). Germline CDR1 reads SGDLS; CDR2 reads YYNGEE. This CDR3 contains 15 residues. V was cut by 4 bases and J by 0 bases, with 11 bases left in between. The CDR3 sequence is CASSPRDSSYNEQFF. In nucleotides, the CDR3 is TGTGCCAGCAGCCCCCGGGATTCCTCCTACAATGAGCAGTTCTTC.

The chain carries TRBV7-2 and TRBJ2-7; 7 positions match TRBD2. CDR3 length equals 13 residues. The V gene end was trimmed by 5 bases and the J gene end by 4 bases; junction bases not matched to a gene: 5. Germline values: CDR1 SGHTA, CDR2 FQGNSA. CDR3 sequence: CASSRRLAYEQYF. The CDR3 DNA reads TGTGCCAGCAGCCGGAGACTAGCATACGAGCAGTACTTC.

This chain joins TRBV30 and TRBJ1-1; no reliable D call. V shed 1 base and J shed 0 bases, with 6 bases lying between them. Per the germline V gene, CDR1 is GTSNPN and CDR2 is SVGIG (reference sequence). The CDR3 totals 13 residues. The CDR3 loop reads CAWSGQLNTEAFF. DNA for the CDR3: TGTGCCTGGAGTGGGCAGTTGAACACTGAAGCTTTCTTT.

The CDR3 coding sequence is TGTGCCAGCAGCTCCGGGACTTCAGACGTCCGTGAGCAGTTCTTC. Amino acid sequence: CASSSGTSDVREQFF. The V gene is TRBV7-9, the J gene TRBJ2-1; D possibly corresponds to TRBD2 (6 bases). V was clipped by 4 bases and J by 9 bases, with 19 bases between them. CDR1 is SEHNR and CDR2 is FQNEAQ in the germline V gene (reference sequence). The CDR3 has 15 residues.

A word on this clone: Mismatch with germline at one junction end may stem from a read error. This chain joins TRBV30 and TRBJ1-1; D unclear. The CDR3 is made up of 11 amino acids. Looked up from germline, CDR1 is GTSNPN and CDR2 is SVGIG (reference sequence). CDR3 sequence (DNA): TGTGCCTGGAGTGTAGGCGGAGTAAGAGATTTT. Residues: CAWSVGGVRDF. Combining the CDR3 with reference TRBV30 and TRBJ1-1 gives the whole variable domain SQTIHQWPATLVQPVGSPLSLECTVEGTSNPNLYWYRQAAGRGLQLLFYSVGIGQISSEVPQNLSASRPQDRQFILSSKKLLLSDSGFYLCAWSVGGVRDFGQGTRLTVV.

This clone was found once. The chain carries TRBV21-1 and TRBJ2-6; the table's D call of TRBD1 was not tested on the DNA. TRBV21-1 is a pseudogene segment. This CDR3 spans 17 amino acids. Written as DNA, the CDR3 is TGTGCCAGGCCCCGGGACAGGCTTAGCTCTGGGGCCAACGTCCTGACTTTC. It encodes CARPRDRLSSGANVLTF.

The rearrangement uses TRBV7-6 and TRBJ2-2, with D tentatively TRBD2 (6 bases). Germline loops: CDR1 SGHVS, CDR2 FNYEAQ. The V gene lost 4 bases and the J gene lost 5 bases, with 14 bases spanning the gap. The CDR3 is 15 amino acids. The CDR3 is CASSSRAGMTGELFF. The CDR3 nucleotides are TGTGCCAGCAGCTCTAGGGCGGGAATGACCGGGGAGCTGTTTTTT.